This TCR beta chain was documented in a study of blood T cell repertoires in COVID-19. CDR3 length: 17 amino acids. Trimming took 3 bases from V and 2 from J, leaving 16 bases between them. Germline V CDR1 and CDR2: MDHEN, SYDVKM. Only in-frame clones appear in the TCRdb table, and some are missing; sequencing was by immunoSEQ multiplex PCR. There are some 290,000 clones in the sample; over 80% occur only once, and under 5.5% lies in the top ten. This clone came up once. V gene TRBV28 combines with J gene TRBJ1-4, with a tentative D call TRBD1 (5 bases). The sequence derives from a man between 60 and 75 years old who had recovered from COVID-19. The material sequenced was peripheral blood. As DNA, the CDR3 is TGTGCCAGCAGTTTTGCGGGACCCGGGGTGACTAATGAAAAACTGTTTTTT. Its translation is CASSFAGPGVTNEKLFF.